This T cell receptor (beta chain) appears in the sequencing data of a study of blood T cell repertoires in COVID-19. Study in general: PBMCs, B-cell-depleted T cells, or T cells were the source of the cDNA or gDNA that made up the material.

This CDR3 is 11 amino acids long. V dropped 7 bases and J dropped 9 bases, with 10 bases sitting between them. Per the study methods: Nucleated cell counts were estimated from reference gene primer amplification. Produced via immunoSEQ multiplex PCR; TCRdb's table is partial and in-frame only. V and J calls and clone size are copied from that table; D and trimming were computed from the DNA. Of 150,000 to 200,000 clones listed, 89% were seen once; the top ten hold around 2.9%. The clonotype was recovered from a man aged 55 to 70 with acute or convalescent COVID-19. The chain has TRBV12-3 or TRBV12-4 and TRBJ2-1; D is unresolved. The material sequenced was peripheral blood. CDR3 sequence (DNA): TGTGCCAGCACGCGAAAGCGTGAGCAGTTCTTC. Protein product: CASTRKREQFF.